The next 21 T cell receptor beta chains were all read from a single sample in a study of metastatic and nonmetastatic thyroid tumors. Patients had received no treatment of any kind before thyroid surgery. TCRdb redid the clone calls on the PCR reads using MiXCR. The table includes tens of thousands of clones, more than 20% detected once. The specimen sequenced was blood. These receptors originate from a female donor with papillary thyroid cancer or a benign thyroid nodule (not recorded which). Some clones in this sample may be carry-over from other donors' samples.

This clone was counted at least ten times. This sequence joins TRBV29-1 and TRBJ1-1, with a possible D match to TRBD1 (5 bases). Germline assignment: CDR1 SQVTM and CDR2 ANQGSEA. V was pared by 1 base and J by 3 bases, with 6 bases between. The CDR3 is 12 residues long. CDR3 loop: CSVEGGDTEAFF. As DNA, the CDR3 is TGCAGCGTTGAAGGGGGGGACACTGAAGCTTTCTTT. The full variable domain, in which reference TRBV29-1 and TRBJ1-1 provide the parts outside the CDR3, is SAVISQKPSRDICQRGTSLTIQCQVDSQVTMMFWYRQQPGQSLTLIATANQGSEATYESGFVIDKFPISRPNLTFSTLTVSNMSPEDSSIYLCSVEGGDTEAFFGQGTRLTVV.

DNA of the CDR3: TGTGCCAGCGGCTTATTTGGGGGTCCTAGCACAGATACGCAGTATTTT. Its translation is CASGLFGGPSTDTQYF. The chain employs TRBV6-2 or TRBV6-3 and TRBJ2-3; perhaps D is TRBD1 or TRBD2 (5 bases each). Trimming stripped 8 bases from V and 0 bases from J, with 18 bases between. This CDR3 has 16 residues. Germline lookup yields CDR1 MNHEY and CDR2 SVGEGT.

The table lists this clone with many counts. The chain uses TRBV2 and TRBJ2-4; either TRBD1 or TRBD2 may fit D (5 bases each). Germline CDR1 reads SNHLY; CDR2 reads FYNNEI. V was cut by 1 base and J by 7 bases, with 20 bases left in between. The CDR3 loop spans 17 amino acids. The CDR3 DNA sequence: TGTGCCAGCAGTGAAGGGGGCGGAAGAGGGTCTAGGAACATTCAGTACTTC. It is translated as CASSEGGGRGSRNIQYF.

This clone was recorded at least ten times. This clone may be a read error of a much larger clone one base away. Other DNA sequences in the sample encode the same CDR3. This chain uses TRBV2 with TRBJ2-3; no definite D call. The germline CDR1 and CDR2 sequences are SNHLY and FYNNEI. V was cut by 5 bases and J by 6 bases, with 6 bases left in between. This CDR3 spans 11 amino acids. CDR3 sequence (DNA): TGTGCCAGCAGTCATACGGATACGCAGTATTTT. Protein product: CASSHTDTQYF.

This clone was observed many times. The genes are TRBV4-2 and TRBJ2-7, with 13 positions matching TRBD2. CDR1 is LGHNA and CDR2 is YNFKEQ in the germline V gene. The CDR3 is made up of 17 amino acids. J lost 4 bases, V lost 1 base, and 7 bases had no gene match. CDR3 sequence: CASSQAGLAGTTYEQYF. The CDR3 DNA follows: TGTGCCAGCAGCCAAGCGGGACTAGCGGGGACCACATACGAGCAGTACTTC.

This rearrangement joins TRBV3-1 to TRBJ2-3, with 11 positions matching TRBD2. CDR1 LGHDT and CDR2 YNNKEL come from the germline V gene (reference sequence). V trimming: 7 bases; J trimming: 5 bases; junction bases outside the gene matches: 11. This CDR3 spans 16 amino acids. The chain's CDR3 is CASIHPSGGLIDTQYF. As DNA, the CDR3 is TGTGCCAGCATCCACCCTAGCGGGGGGTTGATAGATACGCAGTATTTT.

With respect to this clone: This clone may be a read error of a much larger clone one base away. The rearrangement uses TRBV28 and TRBJ2-1; D possibly corresponds to TRBD1 (5 bases). CDR1 is MDHEN, CDR2 SYDVKM, per germline. The CDR3 spans 14 residues. This chain's CDR3 is CASSLGAWWNERFF. CDR3 nucleotides: TGTGCCAGCAGTTTAGGGGCTTGGTGGAATGAGCGGTTCTTC.

This clone appeared a few times. Compared with germline, one end of the junction differs, possibly owing to a read error. The gene calls are TRBV24-1 and TRBJ2-3; TRBD1 matches at 7 bases. From germline, CDR1 is KGHDR and CDR2 SFDVKD. This CDR3 contains 16 residues. DNA of the CDR3: TGCGCCACCAGTGATCCCGGGGACAGTGGAACAGATACGCAGTATTTT. Its translation is CATSDPGDSGTDTQYF.

The CDR3, as DNA: TGTGCCAGCAGTGAATCAACATTGAACACTGAAGCTTTCTTT. Protein: CASSESTLNTEAFF. The gene calls are TRBV6-1 and TRBJ1-1; no reliable D call. Trimming stripped 2 bases from V and 0 bases from J, with 7 bases between. This CDR3 contains 14 residues. Germline CDR1 MNHNS, CDR2 SASEGT.

This clone was picked up many times. The V and J genes are TRBV18 and TRBJ2-1, with TRBD1 identical over 8 bases. The CDR3 length is 18 residues. Per the germline V gene, CDR1 is KGHSH and CDR2 is LQKENI. The trim removed 4 bases at V and 0 bases at J, leaving 11 bases unmatched. In nucleotides, the CDR3 is TGTGCCAGCTCACTTACTCCAGGGGGCCCTAGCTCCTACAATGAGCAGTTCTTC. Translation gives CASSLTPGGPSSYNEQFF.

Concerning this clone itself: Mismatch with germline at one junction end may stem from a read error. This chain joins TRBV3-1 and TRBJ2-7; D is unresolved. There are 14 residues in the CDR3. Germline-derived CDR1 and CDR2 are LGHDT and YNNKEL (reference sequence). The CDR3 DNA sequence: TGTGCCAGCAGCCAAGGGACCGAGGAATACGAGAAGTACTTC. Protein: CASSQGTEEYEKYF.

Turning to this clone: It is likely a read error, because the conserved phenylalanine at the end of the CDR3 is missing. The chain links TRBV6-6 to TRBJ2-3; D is uncertain. The CDR3 covers 18 residues. Trimming removed 4 bases from V and 4 bases from J, with 24 bases in between. Looked up from germline, CDR1 is MNHNY and CDR2 is SVGAGI (reference sequence). CDR3 sequence reads: CASSFGIGDQSLSDTQYD. The DNA for the CDR3 is TGTGCCAGCAGTTTCGGAATTGGGGATCAGAGCTTATCAGATACGCAGTATGAT.

This clone was recorded at least ten times. Written as DNA, the CDR3 is TGCGCCAGCAGCTTGGCTCTAGCGGGGGCCTACGAGCAGTACTTC. Protein: CASSLALAGAYEQYF. V gene TRBV5-1 combines with J gene TRBJ2-7, with TRBD2 identical over 10 bases. Germline CDR1 reads SGHRS; CDR2 reads YFSETQ. V was clipped by 0 bases and J by 2 bases; unmatched bases: 2. There are 15 residues in the CDR3.

This clone was observed at least ten times. This may stem from a read error, because a much larger clone lies one nucleotide away. This chain uses TRBV3-1 with TRBJ1-2, with 10 bases lining up with TRBD1. The CDR3 is 14 amino acids. Germline V CDR1 and CDR2: LGHDT, YNNKEL (reference sequence). Germline trimming cut 0 bases from V and 6 bases from J; bases unmatched to any gene: 1. The CDR3 nucleotides read TGTGCCAGCAGCCAAGATGGACAGGGGGATGGCTACACCTTC. Translation: CASSQDGQGDGYTF.

This clone occurred many times. The chain joins TRBV18 to TRBJ2-1; D might be TRBD1 (6 bases). CDR1 and CDR2 from the germline V gene are KGHSH and LQKENI. V lost 3 bases and J 5 bases, leaving 11 bases between the germline ends. The length of the CDR3 is 14 residues. As DNA, the CDR3 is TGTGCCAGCTCACCCTGGGACACTGACAATGAGCAGTTCTTC. Translation gives CASSPWDTDNEQFF.

This clone came up many times. This sequence joins TRBV5-4 and TRBJ1-2; 7 bases line up with TRBD1. Per the germline V gene, CDR1 is SGHNT and CDR2 is YYREEE (reference sequence). V gave up 4 bases and J gave up 10 bases; unmatched junction bases: 7. CDR3 length equals 12 residues. The CDR3 is CASSLETGSYTF. CDR3 sequence (DNA): TGTGCCAGCAGCCTAGAGACAGGGTCCTACACCTTC. The full variable domain, in which reference TRBV5-4 and TRBJ1-2 provide the parts outside the CDR3, is ETGVTQSPTHLIKTRGQQVTLRCSSQSGHNTVSWYQQALGQGPQFIFQYYREEENGRGNFPPRFSGLQFPNYSSELNVNALELDDSALYLCASSLETGSYTFGSGTRLTVV.

As concerns this clone: The sample carries other DNA sequences with the same CDR3. V usage is TRBV20-1 and J usage is TRBJ2-3; TRBD2 matches 8 bases. This CDR3 spans 14 amino acids. The germline gives CDR1 DFQATT, CDR2 SNEGSKA (reference sequence). Germline trimming cut 6 bases from V and 7 bases from J; bases unmatched to any gene: 12. The CDR3 here is CSAILAGGPYTQYF. CDR3 nucleotides: TGCAGTGCGATTCTAGCGGGTGGTCCTTATACGCAGTATTTT.

In the case of this clone: One end of the junction varies from germline; a read error may be responsible. The genes are TRBV20-1 and TRBJ2-3; 12 bases map to TRBD2. The germline V gene has CDR1 DFQATT and CDR2 SNEGSKA (reference sequence). The CDR3 spans 16 residues. The CDR3 here is CCAGGLAGGYKDTQYF. The CDR3 DNA reads as TGCTGTGCTGGGGGTCTAGCGGGAGGGTACAAAGATACGCAGTATTTT.

This clone has at least ten counts. The gene calls are TRBV7-2 and TRBJ2-1; D is unresolved. CDR1 is SGHTA and CDR2 is FQGNSA in the germline V gene. Trimming pared 5 bases from V and 9 bases from J, leaving 11 bases between. The CDR3 is 12 amino acids. For the CDR3, the DNA is TGTGCCAGCAGCCGAGCAGGAGTTGAGCAGTTCTTC. Residues: CASSRAGVEQFF.

This clone appeared many times. The CDR3 reads CASSQGQGVEQYF. The CDR3 DNA follows: TGTGCCAGCAGCCAAGGGCAGGGGGTCGAGCAGTACTTC. J is TRBJ2-7 and V is TRBV3-1, with 7 bases identical to TRBD1. V lost 1 base, J lost 6 bases, and 3 bases stayed unmatched. The length of the CDR3 is 13 residues. Per the germline V gene, CDR1 is LGHDT and CDR2 is YNNKEL (reference sequence).

This chain connects TRBV9 to TRBJ2-3; D possibly matches TRBD1 or TRBD2 (5 bases each). The CDR3 extends over 14 amino acids. Trimming cost V 4 bases and J 9 bases, with 18 bases left between them. Looked up from germline, CDR1 is SGDLS and CDR2 is YYNGEE. The CDR3 bases are TGTGCCAGCAGCCTAGTCTCTCAGGGAGAGACGCAGTATTTT. Its protein is CASSLVSQGETQYF.